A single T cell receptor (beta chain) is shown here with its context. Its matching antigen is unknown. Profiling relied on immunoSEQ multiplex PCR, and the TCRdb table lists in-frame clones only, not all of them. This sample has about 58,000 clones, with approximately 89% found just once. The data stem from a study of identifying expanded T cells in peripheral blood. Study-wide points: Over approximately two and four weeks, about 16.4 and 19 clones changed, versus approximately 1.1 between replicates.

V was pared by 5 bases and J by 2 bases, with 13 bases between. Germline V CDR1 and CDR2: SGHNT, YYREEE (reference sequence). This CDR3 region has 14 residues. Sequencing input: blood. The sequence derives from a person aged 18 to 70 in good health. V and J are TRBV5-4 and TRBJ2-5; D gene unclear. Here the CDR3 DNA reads TGTGCCAGCAGGCCCGACTGGGCACAAGAGACCCAGTACTTC. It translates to CASRPDWAQETQYF.